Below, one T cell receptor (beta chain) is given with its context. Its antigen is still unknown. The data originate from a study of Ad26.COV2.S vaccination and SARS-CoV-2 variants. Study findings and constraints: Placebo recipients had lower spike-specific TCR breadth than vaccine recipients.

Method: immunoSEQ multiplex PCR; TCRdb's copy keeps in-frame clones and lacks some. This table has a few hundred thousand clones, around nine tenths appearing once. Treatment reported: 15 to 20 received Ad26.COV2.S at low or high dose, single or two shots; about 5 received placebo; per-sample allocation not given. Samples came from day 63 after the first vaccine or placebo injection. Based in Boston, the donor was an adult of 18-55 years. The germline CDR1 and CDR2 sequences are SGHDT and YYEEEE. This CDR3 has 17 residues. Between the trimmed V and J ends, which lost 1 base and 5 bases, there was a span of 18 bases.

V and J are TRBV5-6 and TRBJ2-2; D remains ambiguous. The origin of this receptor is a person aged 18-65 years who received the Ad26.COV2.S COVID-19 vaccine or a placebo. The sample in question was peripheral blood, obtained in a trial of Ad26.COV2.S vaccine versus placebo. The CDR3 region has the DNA TGTGCCAGCAGCTTGCTTACCGGCCCTGGACCAACCGGGGAGCTGTTTTTT. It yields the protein CASSLLTGPGPTGELFF.